The sequence of this TCR beta chain was determined in a study of blood T cells in healthy people across ages. Findings of the study overall: In these data, TCR beta diversity tracked strongly with naive T cell percentage. In older individuals, TCR beta diversity per million T cells was lower, falling roughly linearly with age.

This clonotype was seen a few times. As yet, its antigen is unknown. Using a J-beta primer mix together with a sample-barcoded 5' primer, a second PCR was run for roughly 6 to 12 cycles. Each TCR beta cDNA got a 12-nucleotide random molecular identifier. TCRdb re-called the 5' RACE reads with MiXCR, one entry per CDR3 protein. The table shows around 790,000 distinct CDR3 sequences, with around 42% occurring only once. Germline CDR1 and CDR2: DFQATT and SNEGSKA (reference sequence). Trimming removed 5 bases from V and 4 bases from J, with 11 bases in between. There are 13 residues in the CDR3. The rearrangement joins TRBV20-1 to TRBJ1-4; tentatively, D is TRBD1 (5 bases). The clonotype comes from a man aged 60 to 75 in good health. The sample comprised blood. The CDR3 loop reads CSAAGTDNEKLFF. DNA of the CDR3: TGCAGTGCTGCCGGGACTGATAATGAAAAACTGTTTTTT.